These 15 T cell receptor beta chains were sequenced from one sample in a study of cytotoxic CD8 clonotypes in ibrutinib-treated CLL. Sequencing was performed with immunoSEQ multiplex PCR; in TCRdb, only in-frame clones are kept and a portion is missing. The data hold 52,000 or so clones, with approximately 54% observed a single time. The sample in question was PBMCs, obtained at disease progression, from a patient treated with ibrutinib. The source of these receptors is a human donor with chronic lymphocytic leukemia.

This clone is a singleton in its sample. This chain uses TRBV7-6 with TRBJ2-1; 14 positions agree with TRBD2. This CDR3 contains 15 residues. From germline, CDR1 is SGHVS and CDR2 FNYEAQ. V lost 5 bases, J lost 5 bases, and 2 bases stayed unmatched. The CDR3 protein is CASSAGLAGDNEQFF. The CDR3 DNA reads TGTGCCAGCAGCGCGGGACTAGCGGGGGACAATGAGCAGTTCTTC.

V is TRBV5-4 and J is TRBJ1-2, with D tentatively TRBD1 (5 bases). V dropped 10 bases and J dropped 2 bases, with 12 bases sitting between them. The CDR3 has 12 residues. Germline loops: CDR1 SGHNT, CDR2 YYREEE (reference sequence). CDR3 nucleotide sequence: TGTGCCCTCGCTTGGGGGAACTATGGCTACACCTTC. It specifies CALAWGNYGYTF. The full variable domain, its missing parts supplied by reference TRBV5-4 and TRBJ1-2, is ETGVTQSPTHLIKTRGQQVTLRCSSQSGHNTVSWYQQALGQGPQFIFQYYREEENGRGNFPPRFSGLQFPNYSSELNVNALELDDSALYLCALAWGNYGYTFGSGTRLTVV.

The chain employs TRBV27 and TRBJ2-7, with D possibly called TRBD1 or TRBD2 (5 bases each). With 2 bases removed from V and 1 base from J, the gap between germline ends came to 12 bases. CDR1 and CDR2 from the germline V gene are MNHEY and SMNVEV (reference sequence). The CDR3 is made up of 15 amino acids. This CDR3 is CASSLTGWGSYEQYF. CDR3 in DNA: TGTGCCAGCAGTTTAACAGGCTGGGGGTCCTACGAGCAGTACTTC.

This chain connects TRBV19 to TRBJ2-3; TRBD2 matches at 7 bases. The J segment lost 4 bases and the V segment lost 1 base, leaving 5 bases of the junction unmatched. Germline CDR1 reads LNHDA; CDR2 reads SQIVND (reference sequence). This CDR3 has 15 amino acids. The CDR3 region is CASSIGAGVADTQYF. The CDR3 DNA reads TGTGCCAGTAGTATAGGGGCGGGGGTCGCAGATACGCAGTATTTT.

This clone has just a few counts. The CDR3 region is CASSAGQGGTEAFF. CDR3 DNA: TGCGCCAGCAGCGCGGGACAGGGGGGCACTGAAGCTTTCTTT. The rearrangement uses TRBV5-1 and TRBJ1-1; 11 bases align to TRBD1. There are 14 residues in the CDR3. The germline CDR1 and CDR2 sequences are SGHRS and YFSETQ. Unmatched junction bases numbered 3, after V lost 4 bases and J lost 4 bases. Full variable domain (outside the CDR3, taken from reference TRBV5-1 and TRBJ1-1): KAGVTQTPRYLIKTRGQQVTLSCSPISGHRSVSWYQQTPGQGLQFLFEYFSETQRNKGNFPGRFSGRQFSNSRSEMNVSTLELGDSALYLCASSAGQGGTEAFFGQGTRLTVV.

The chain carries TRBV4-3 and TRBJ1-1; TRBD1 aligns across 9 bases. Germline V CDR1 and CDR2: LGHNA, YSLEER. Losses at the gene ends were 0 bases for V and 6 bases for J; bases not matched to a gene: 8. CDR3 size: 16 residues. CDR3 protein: CASSQEGARTGAEAFF. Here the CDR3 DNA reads TGCGCCAGCAGCCAAGAAGGGGCGAGGACAGGGGCTGAAGCTTTCTTT.

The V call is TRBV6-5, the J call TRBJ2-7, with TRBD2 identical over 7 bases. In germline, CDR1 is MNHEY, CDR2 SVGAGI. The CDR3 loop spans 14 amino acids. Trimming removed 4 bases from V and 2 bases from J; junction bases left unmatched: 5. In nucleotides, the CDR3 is TGTGCCAGCAGTTTGGCGGGAGTGACCTACGAGCAGTACTTC. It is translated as CASSLAGVTYEQYF.

The CDR3 bases are TGTGCCAGCAGGTCCGGGGGTAGCAATCAGCCCCAGCATTTT. Translated: CASRSGGSNQPQHF. The rearrangement links TRBV28 to TRBJ1-5, with D possibly TRBD1 on 5 matching bases. Germline CDR1 is MDHEN and CDR2 is SYDVKM. The CDR3 covers 14 residues. The ends were cut back, 6 bases at V and 0 bases at J, with 9 bases in the middle. Full variable domain (remainder filled in from reference TRBV28 and TRBJ1-5): DVKVTQSSRYLVKRTGEKVFLECVQDMDHENMFWYRQDPGLGLRLIYFSYDVKMKEKGDIPEGYSVSREKKERFSLILESASTNQTSMYLCASRSGGSNQPQHFGDGTRLSIL.

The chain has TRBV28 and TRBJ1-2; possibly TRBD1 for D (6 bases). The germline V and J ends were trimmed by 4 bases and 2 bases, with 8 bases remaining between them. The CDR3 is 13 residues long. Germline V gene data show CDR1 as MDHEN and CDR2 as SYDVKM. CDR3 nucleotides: TGTGCCAGCAGTTCACAGGGAAACTATGGCTACACCTTC. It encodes CASSSQGNYGYTF.

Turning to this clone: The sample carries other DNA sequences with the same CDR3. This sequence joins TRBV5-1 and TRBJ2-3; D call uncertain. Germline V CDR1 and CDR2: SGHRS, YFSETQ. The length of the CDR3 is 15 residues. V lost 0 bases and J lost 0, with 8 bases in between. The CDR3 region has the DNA TGCGCCAGCAGCTTGGGAAGCATAAGCACAGATACGCAGTATTTT. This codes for CASSLGSISTDTQYF.

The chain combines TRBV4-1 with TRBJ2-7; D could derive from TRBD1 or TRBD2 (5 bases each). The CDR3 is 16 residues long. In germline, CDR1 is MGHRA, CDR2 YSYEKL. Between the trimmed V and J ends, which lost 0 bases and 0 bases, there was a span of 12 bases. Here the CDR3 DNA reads TGCGCCAGCAGCCAAGATTCGGGGACCTTCTCCTACGAGCAGTACTTC. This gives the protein CASSQDSGTFSYEQYF.

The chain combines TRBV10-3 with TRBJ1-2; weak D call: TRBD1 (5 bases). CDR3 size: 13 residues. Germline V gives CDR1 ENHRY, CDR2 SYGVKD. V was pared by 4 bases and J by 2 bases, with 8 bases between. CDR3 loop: CAISGDENYGYTF. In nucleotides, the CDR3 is TGTGCCATCAGTGGGGACGAGAACTATGGCTACACCTTC.

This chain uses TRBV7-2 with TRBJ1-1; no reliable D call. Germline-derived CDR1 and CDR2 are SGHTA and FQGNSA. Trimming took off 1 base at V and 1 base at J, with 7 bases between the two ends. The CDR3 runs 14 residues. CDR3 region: CASSLVARNTEAFF. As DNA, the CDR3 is TGTGCCAGCAGCTTAGTGGCCAGGAACACTGAAGCTTTCTTT. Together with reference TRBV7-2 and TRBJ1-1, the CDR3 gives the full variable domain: GAGVSQSPSNKVTEKGKDVELRCDPISGHTALYWYRQSLGQGLEFLIYFQGNSAPDKSGLPSDRFSAERTGGSVSTLTIQRTQQEDSAVYLCASSLVARNTEAFFGQGTRLTVV.

The CDR3 spells CASSYPRAGETQYF. The CDR3 coding sequence is TGTGCCAGCAGTTATCCCAGGGCAGGCGAGACCCAGTACTTC. The chain couples TRBV6-5 to TRBJ2-5, with D possibly matching TRBD1 (5 bases). The CDR3 sequence is 14 residues long. The germline CDR1 and CDR2 sequences are MNHEY and SVGAGI. The V and J ends lost 3 bases and 5 bases respectively, with 13 bases between them.

The chain's CDR3 is CASSLDRSTDTQYF. Here the CDR3 DNA reads TGTGCCAGCAGCCTGGACAGGTCCACAGATACGCAGTATTTT. The chain combines TRBV9 with TRBJ2-3, with TRBD1 identical over 7 bases. Germline CDR1 reads SGDLS; CDR2 reads YYNGEE. V dropped 4 bases and J dropped 2; count of bases not matched to a gene: 4. This CDR3 has 14 amino acids.